This entry describes one TCR beta chain. J was trimmed by 9 bases and V by 4 bases; bases with no gene match: 4. Per germline, CDR1 LGHDT and CDR2 YNNKEL (reference sequence). This CDR3 is 13 amino acids long. Molecular barcoded adaptors covering alpha/delta and beta/gamma chains were used on approximately 400 ng RNA. In TCRdb, the reads were re-called with MiXCR into one record per CDR3 protein. The table shows about 22,000 distinct CDR3 sequences, with around 15% occurring only once. The sample comes from a study of read filtering for tumor transcriptome and immune sequencing. Overall study: Mean patient age was approximately 66 years, range about 45 to 85; 17 male, 14 female.

The sequencing input was a population of CD138-negative cells sorted from bone marrow. The TCR sequence derives from a donor aged 40 or older with multiple myeloma. The chain joins TRBV3-1 to TRBJ2-3; TRBD1 aligns across 10 bases. In nucleotides, the CDR3 is TGTGCCAGCAGCCTGGGACAGGGGAACACGCAGTATTTT. Its translation is CASSLGQGNTQYF.